Below, 5 T cell receptor beta chains from the same sample are listed, as sequenced in a study of shared clonotypes between healthy human individuals. Measured with immunoSEQ multiplex PCR; TCRdb has only the in-frame clones, and not every one. The data contain under 600,000 clones, about 96% of them singletons. The sample taken for sequencing was naive CD4+ T cells sorted from blood. Noted subset: CD45RA+ positively selected. The receptors derive from a woman in her 30s in good health.

This clone was counted once. CDR3 coding DNA: TGCGCCAGCAGCCCCGGGACTAGCGGGATGGGTGAGCAGTTCTTC. Its protein is CASSPGTSGMGEQFF. The genes are TRBV5-1 and TRBJ2-1; TRBD2 agrees at 13 bases. The length of the CDR3 is 15 residues. The trim removed 4 bases at V and 9 bases at J, leaving 7 bases unmatched. CDR1 and CDR2 from the germline V gene are SGHRS and YFSETQ.

This chain joins TRBV30 and TRBJ2-7; 7 positions agree with TRBD1. The CDR3 runs to 13 residues. From germline, CDR1 is GTSNPN and CDR2 SVGIG (reference sequence). V lost 1 base and J lost 9; bases outside the gene matches: 9. The DNA for the CDR3 is TGTGCCTGGAGTGCCGGACAGGACCGTCCGCAGTACTTC. Amino acid sequence: CAWSAGQDRPQYF. The complete variable domain, with remaining parts taken from reference TRBV30 and TRBJ2-7, reads SQTIHQWPATLVQPVGSPLSLECTVEGTSNPNLYWYRQAAGRGLQLLFYSVGIGQISSEVPQNLSASRPQDRQFILSSKKLLLSDSGFYLCAWSAGQDRPQYFGPGTRLTVT.

This clone was recorded only once. The chain links TRBV2 to TRBJ1-1, with D uncertain. CDR3 length equals 14 residues. The ends were cut back, 2 bases at V and 0 bases at J, with 7 bases in the middle. CDR1 is SNHLY, CDR2 FYNNEI, per germline. In DNA form, the CDR3 reads TGTGCCAGCAGTGAACAAGGGCTGAACACTGAAGCTTTCTTT. Translated: CASSEQGLNTEAFF. Full variable domain (rest looked up from reference TRBV2 and TRBJ1-1): EPEVTQTPSHQVTQMGQEVILRCVPISNHLYFYWYRQILGQKVEFLVSFYNNEISEKSEIFDDQFSVERPDGSNFTLKIRSTKLEDSAMYFCASSEQGLNTEAFFGQGTRLTVV.

The CDR3 spells CASSLGRKGEQYF. The CDR3 coding sequence is TGTGCCAGCAGCCTTGGACGGAAGGGCGAGCAGTACTTC. V is TRBV6-5 and J is TRBJ2-7; D is undetermined. CDR1 is MNHEY and CDR2 is SVGAGI in the germline V gene. Trimming removed 6 bases at V and 6 bases at J, with 15 bases between. The CDR3 is made up of 13 amino acids.

The rearrangement uses TRBV9 and TRBJ2-5, with 7 nucleotides matching TRBD1. The CDR3 runs to 14 residues. Germline trimming cut 2 bases from V and 2 bases from J; bases unmatched to any gene: 3. Germline V CDR1 and CDR2: SGDLS, YYNGEE. For the CDR3, the DNA is TGTGCCAGCAGCGTGCACAGGGGTCAAGAGACCCAGTACTTC. Amino acid sequence: CASSVHRGQETQYF. The full variable domain, rest sourced from reference TRBV9 and TRBJ2-5, is DSGVTQTPKHLITATGQRVTLRCSPRSGDLSVYWYQQSLDQGLQFLIQYYNGEERAKGNILERFSAQQFPDLHSELNLSSLELGDSALYFCASSVHRGQETQYFGPGTRLLVL.